One sample yielded the 20 T cell receptor beta chains listed below, sequenced in a study of T cell clonality in common variable immunodeficiency. Libraries were prepared by immunoSEQ multiplex PCR; TCRdb keeps only in-frame clonotypes and omits some of them. The sample yields 45,000 to 70,000 clones, without any singletons. The sequenced material came from peripheral blood mononuclear cells. The receptors were sampled from a person aged 18-69 years in good health.

Many counts were recorded for this clone. The read finishes 3 residues shy of the CDR3 end, and the germline J gene is used to complete it. The V gene is TRBV20-1, the J gene TRBJ1-1, with 8 nucleotides matching TRBD1. The germline gives CDR1 DFQATT, CDR2 SNEGSKA (reference sequence). Trimming at V came to 0 bases and at J to 1 base, leaving 7 bases not matched to a gene. The CDR3 has 16 residues. The CDR3 DNA, read in part, is TGCAGTGCTAGAGATCGGCGGACAGGGTGGAACACTGAA. Encoded protein: CSARDRRTGWNTE. The full CDR3 protein is CSARDRRTGWNTEAFF.

This clone was seen many times. The read ends 3 residues before the CDR3 terminus; that terminus is restored from the germline J gene. The chain joins TRBV20-1 to TRBJ2-7; 8 bases align to TRBD2. J lost 2 bases, V lost 2 bases, and 8 bases had no gene match. CDR1 and CDR2 from the germline V gene are DFQATT and SNEGSKA (reference sequence). This CDR3 contains 15 residues. The CDR3 protein is CSARTPTSGTYEQYF. The sequenced CDR3 bases are TGCAGTGCTAGAACCCCCACTAGCGGAACCTACGAG.

This clone was observed many times. The CDR3 end falls 3 residues outside the read, so it is completed with the germline J gene. The chain couples TRBV7-2 to TRBJ1-3, with 8 positions matching TRBD1. CDR1 is SGHTA, CDR2 FQGNSA, per germline. The CDR3 contains 15 residues. Unmatched junction bases numbered 4, after V lost 5 bases and J lost 1 base. The CDR3 sequence is CASSPGGASGNTIYF. CDR3 DNA (partial): TGTGCCAGCAGCCCAGGGGGCGCGTCTGGAAACACC.

This clone was seen ten or more times. The CDR3 extends 3 residues past the end of the read, so its final part is completed from the germline J gene. The chain joins TRBV14 to TRBJ2-1; 9 bases line up with TRBD2. CDR1 SGHDN and CDR2 FVKESK come from the germline V gene. The CDR3 loop spans 16 amino acids. With V trimmed by 4 bases and J by 7 bases, 11 bases remained unmatched. Partial CDR3 DNA: TGTGCCAGCAGCCCATTAATCGCGGGAGGGCATAATGAG. The encoded protein is CASSPLIAGGHNE. The entire CDR3 is CASSPLIAGGHNEQFF.

At least ten counts were recorded for this clone. The read ends 3 residues early relative to the CDR3; the germline J gene fills the gap. The V call is TRBV28, the J call TRBJ1-4; 11 bases are a match to TRBD1. V lost 6 bases and J lost 8; bases outside the gene matches: 11. CDR3 size: 16 residues. CDR1 and CDR2 (germline): MDHEN, SYDVKM. CDR3: CASRVGGTGGIEKLFF. Partial CDR3 DNA: TGTGCCAGCAGAGTTGGCGGGACAGGGGGAATCGAAAAA.

This clone was found many times. The read is 3 residues too short to cover the CDR3 end, so that end is filled in from the germline J gene. This chain connects TRBV12-3 or TRBV12-4 to TRBJ2-3; D is uncertain. The CDR3 spans 14 residues. Between the trimmed V and J ends, which lost 1 base and 0 bases, there was a span of 5 bases. The CDR3 bases that were read are TGTGCCAGCAGTTTAGGTACTAGCACAGATACG. Its translation: CASSLGTSTDT. The entire CDR3 reads CASSLGTSTDTQYF.

This clone was picked up many times. Sequencing ends 3 residues short of the CDR3 end; the germline J gene provides the rest. The chain joins TRBV7-8 to TRBJ2-3; D perhaps matches TRBD1 (5 bases). Germline V gene sequence: CDR1 SGHVS, CDR2 FQNEAQ. The V end lost 1 base, the J end lost 4 bases, and 12 bases lay between the germline ends. The length of the CDR3 is 15 residues. CDR3 loop: CASSLGLGVADTQYF. The part of the CDR3 DNA that was read is TGTGCCAGCAGCTTAGGGCTAGGGGTTGCAGATACG.

This clone was seen ten or more times. Read sequence stops 3 residues before the CDR3 end, and the germline J gene provides the missing end. J is TRBJ2-1 and V is TRBV14; TRBD1 aligns across 11 bases. V lost 0 bases to trimming and J lost 6 bases; unmatched junction nucleotides: 4. CDR3 size: 16 residues. Germline-derived CDR1 and CDR2 are SGHDN and FVKESK. CDR3 in amino acids: CASSQEGTGGGNEQFF. The covered CDR3 bases are TGTGCCAGCAGCCAAGAAGGGACAGGGGGAGGCAATGAG.

The sample holds many counts of this clone. The CDR3 goes on 3 residues after the read ends, and that part is filled in from the germline J gene. The J gene is TRBJ2-2, the V gene TRBV7-3; weak D call: TRBD2 (5 bases). Germline V lookup: CDR1 SGHTA, CDR2 FQGTGA. The length of the CDR3 is 13 residues. V was cut by 2 bases and J by 9 bases, with 10 bases left in between. CDR3 DNA, as far as it was read: TGTGCCAGCAGCTTACGGGGAGCGCGGGAG. It specifies CASSLRGARE. The full-length CDR3 reads as CASSLRGARELFF.

In this sample, this clone turned up many times. Read data end 3 residues before the CDR3 end; the end is taken from the germline J gene. The genes are TRBV18 and TRBJ2-4, with 12 bases matching TRBD2. The CDR3 sequence is 17 residues long. The junction had 4 bases not matched to a gene; V was cut back by 2 bases and J by 2 bases. The germline gives CDR1 KGHSH, CDR2 LQKENI. Partial CDR3 DNA: TGTGCCAGCTCACCAATCGGACTAGCGGGGTCCAAAAACATT. Amino acids: CASSPIGLAGSKNI. The entire CDR3 protein is CASSPIGLAGSKNIQYF.

This clone showed up many times. The read is 3 residues too short to cover the CDR3 end, so that end is filled in from the germline J gene. The chain carries TRBV28 and TRBJ2-7; 7 positions agree with TRBD1. The ends lost 3 bases at V and 4 bases at J; junction bases unmatched: 3. The germline V gene has CDR1 MDHEN and CDR2 SYDVKM. The CDR3 is made up of 13 amino acids. The DNA read from the CDR3 is TGTGCCAGCAGTTTGGGACAGATATACGAG. This translates into CASSLGQIYE. The full CDR3 reads CASSLGQIYEQYF.

This clone was seen ten or more times. The read is 3 residues too short to cover the CDR3 end, so that end is filled in from the germline J gene. The J gene is TRBJ2-1, the V gene TRBV19; TRBD2 matches at 10 bases. V trimming: 1 base; J trimming: 4 bases; junction bases outside the gene matches: 1. CDR1 is LNHDA, CDR2 SQIVND, per germline (reference sequence). There are 15 residues in the CDR3. Partial CDR3 DNA: TGTGCCAGTAGTATAGCAGCGGGGGGGTACAATGAG. Protein product: CASSIAAGGYNE. The full CDR3 sequence reads CASSIAAGGYNEQFF.

This clone was seen repeatedly, ten times or more. The CDR3 end lies 3 residues beyond the end of the read and is filled in from the germline J gene. J is TRBJ1-2 and V is TRBV4-2; D gene uncertain. CDR1 is LGHNA, CDR2 YNFKEQ, per germline. This CDR3 is built from 17 residues. The CDR3 bases that were read are TGTGCCAGCAGCCAAGAACAGACCCACAGCTCCTACAATGAC. It is translated as CASSQEQTHSSYND. From start to end, the CDR3 is CASSQEQTHSSYNDYTF.

Worth noting for this clone: From the germline J gene comes the end of the CDR3, since the read stops 3 residues before it. This rearrangement joins TRBV7-2 to TRBJ1-5; D may be TRBD1 (6 bases). The CDR3 runs to 15 residues. Trimming left V 1 base short and J 6 bases short, with 13 bases between. Germline values: CDR1 SGHTA, CDR2 FQGNSA. The CDR3 bases that were read are TGTGCCAGCAGCTTAGTGGCGACAGGTCGTCAGCCC. Translated, it gives CASSLVATGRQP. The entire CDR3 protein is CASSLVATGRQPQHF.

This clone was found many times. The DNA ends 3 residues before the CDR3 does, and the rest of the CDR3 is filled in from the germline J gene. The J gene is TRBJ2-1, the V gene TRBV20-1; no clear D gene. CDR1 is DFQATT and CDR2 is SNEGSKA in the germline V gene (reference sequence). V dropped 3 bases and J dropped 1 base, with 10 bases sitting between them. There are 14 residues in the CDR3. CDR3 amino acids: CSASTAKSYNEQFF. The covered CDR3 bases are TGCAGTGCTAGTACTGCGAAATCCTACAATGAG.

This clone was seen many times. The DNA ends 3 residues before the CDR3 does, and the rest of the CDR3 is filled in from the germline J gene. The chain combines TRBV7-9 with TRBJ2-2; TRBD1 matches at 8 bases. The V gene's germline CDR1 is SEHNR and CDR2 FQNEAQ (reference sequence). Losses at the gene ends were 4 bases for V and 1 base for J; bases not matched to a gene: 2. The CDR3 is 15 amino acids. The CDR3 sequence: CASSYGTGNTGELFF. The part of the CDR3 DNA that was read is TGTGCCAGCAGCTACGGGACAGGGAACACCGGGGAG.

This clone occurred many times. The read stops 3 residues short of the end of the CDR3; the missing end is completed from the germline J gene. The J gene is TRBJ2-2, the V gene TRBV18; D possibly corresponds to TRBD2 (6 bases). Trimming pared 6 bases from V and 1 base from J, leaving 9 bases between. The germline gives CDR1 KGHSH, CDR2 LQKENI. The CDR3 loop spans 14 amino acids. The CDR3 loop reads CASSAGLNTGELFF. Incomplete CDR3 DNA: TGTGCCAGCTCCGCGGGACTGAACACCGGGGAG.

This clone was counted many times. The read stops 3 residues short of the end of the CDR3; the missing end is completed from the germline J gene. The chain combines TRBV7-3 with TRBJ2-3, with 11 bases identical to TRBD2. Unmatched junction bases numbered 6, after V lost 5 bases and J lost 5 bases. Germline V gene lookup returns CDR1 SGHTA and CDR2 FQGTGA. CDR3 size: 15 residues. The sequenced CDR3 bases are TGTGCCAGCAGCCATAGCGGGAGGGCCGAAGATACG. Its protein is CASSHSGRAEDT. The whole CDR3 protein is CASSHSGRAEDTQYF.

In its sample, this clone was seen many times. The CDR3 end falls 3 residues outside the read, so it is completed with the germline J gene. This rearrangement joins TRBV19 to TRBJ2-3; TRBD1 agrees at 11 bases. Germline V gene data show CDR1 as LNHDA and CDR2 as SQIVND (reference sequence). The ends lost 7 bases at V and 4 bases at J; junction bases unmatched: 7. CDR3 length: 15 amino acids. CDR3 residues: CASTPGTGGPDTQYF. The covered CDR3 bases are TGTGCCAGTACCCCCGGGACAGGGGGTCCAGATACG.

This clone was detected a few times. The read ends 3 residues early relative to the CDR3; the germline J gene fills the gap. The V gene is TRBV5-1, the J gene TRBJ2-1; D ambiguous. Germline CDR1 SGHRS, CDR2 YFSETQ. Trimming cost V 0 bases and J 3 bases, with 10 bases left between them. This CDR3 has 15 amino acids. CDR3 DNA (partial): TGCGCCAGCAGCTTGGGTGCGGATCTCTACAATGAG. It is translated as CASSLGADLYNE. The entire CDR3 reads CASSLGADLYNEQFF.